A single sample is the source of the 20 T cell receptor beta chains below, sequenced in a study of cytomegalovirus exposure and HLA in healthy donors. PCR was performed using 60 Vbeta and 13 Jbeta primers. Clones were read by immunoSEQ multiplex PCR, and TCRdb kept only the in-frame ones, dropping some. The sample has under 200,000 clones; roughly 80% are singletons. The sequenced sample was PBMCs. These receptors originate from a male donor in good health and CMV-seronegative.

The genes are TRBV6-5 and TRBJ1-5; no clear D. The CDR3 sequence is 14 residues long. Germline CDR1 MNHEY, CDR2 SVGAGI. V was pared by 0 bases and J by 7 bases, with 10 bases between. This CDR3 reads CASSYSLGRQPQHF. As DNA, the CDR3 is TGTGCCAGCAGTTACTCGCTTGGTAGACAGCCCCAGCATTTT.

This chain joins TRBV14 and TRBJ1-1; D unclear. V lost 1 base and J 1 base, leaving 4 bases between the germline ends. Germline assignment: CDR1 SGHDN and CDR2 FVKESK. The CDR3 consists of 13 residues. The CDR3 nucleotides read TGTGCCAGCAGCCAAGGACAGAACACTGAAGCTTTCTTT. It is translated as CASSQGQNTEAFF. Full variable domain (remainder filled in from reference TRBV14 and TRBJ1-1): EAGVTQFPSHSVIEKGQTVTLRCDPISGHDNLYWYRRVMGKEIKFLLHFVKESKQDESGMPNNRFLAERTGGTYSTLKVQPAELEDSGVYFCASSQGQNTEAFFGQGTRLTVV.

V usage is TRBV11-2 and J usage is TRBJ1-5; tentative D call: TRBD1 (5 bases). V lost 4 bases and J lost 5, with 9 bases in between. Germline CDR1 and CDR2: SGHAT and FQNNGV. This CDR3 is built from 13 residues. The CDR3 region is CASSYTGDQPQHF. CDR3 in DNA: TGTGCCAGCAGCTATACGGGGGATCAGCCCCAGCATTTT.

V usage is TRBV2 and J usage is TRBJ1-2; D is possibly TRBD1 (5 bases). The CDR3 consists of 12 residues. V was clipped by 7 bases and J by 6 bases, with 12 bases between them. Germline lookup yields CDR1 SNHLY and CDR2 FYNNEI. The CDR3 here is CASKEGVDGYTF. CDR3 sequence (DNA): TGTGCCAGCAAAGAAGGGGTCGATGGCTACACCTTC.

The gene calls are TRBV7-8 and TRBJ1-1; D is unclear. Germline CDR1 is SGHVS and CDR2 is FQNEAQ. There are 16 residues in the CDR3. Between the trimmed V and J ends, which lost 1 base and 6 bases, there was a span of 18 bases. The CDR3 spells CASSLVASFLAAEAFF. The CDR3 DNA follows: TGTGCCAGCAGCTTAGTCGCTTCCTTCCTAGCGGCTGAAGCTTTCTTT.

This chain connects TRBV4-1 to TRBJ2-3; D remains ambiguous. The CDR3 is made up of 15 amino acids. Trimming left V 3 bases short and J 2 bases short, with 12 bases between. Germline loops: CDR1 MGHRA, CDR2 YSYEKL. CDR3 amino acids: CASSQAIAITDTQYF. The CDR3 DNA sequence: TGCGCCAGCAGCCAGGCCATCGCAATCACAGATACGCAGTATTTT.

The chain employs TRBV7-9 and TRBJ1-2, with a tentative D call TRBD1 (6 bases). Germline assignment: CDR1 SEHNR and CDR2 FQNEAQ (reference sequence). The CDR3 is 14 residues long. Trimming took off 5 bases at V and 7 bases at J, with 17 bases between the two ends. In nucleotides, the CDR3 is TGTGCCAGCAGCGAAGACGCGACCAGGGGTGGCTACACCTTC. Translation gives CASSEDATRGGYTF.

The V and J genes are TRBV10-3 and TRBJ2-3; maybe TRBD1 (6 bases). CDR1 and CDR2 from the germline V gene are ENHRY and SYGVKD. The CDR3 contains 16 residues. The V gene lost 0 bases and the J gene lost 2 bases, with 12 bases spanning the gap. In DNA form, the CDR3 reads TGTGCCATCAGTGAGTCGATGGCAGGGGTCACAGATACGCAGTATTTT. Its protein product is CAISESMAGVTDTQYF.

This clone was counted a few times. The J gene is TRBJ1-4, the V gene TRBV7-2; perhaps TRBD1 as D (6 bases). This CDR3 spans 14 amino acids. CDR1 and CDR2 from the germline V gene are SGHTA and FQGNSA. V was pared by 5 bases and J by 8 bases, with 15 bases between. CDR3 protein: CASSVRAQGEKLFF. CDR3 bases: TGTGCCAGCAGCGTCCGGGCCCAGGGGGAAAAACTGTTTTTT.

The rearrangement uses TRBV2 and TRBJ2-7, with 8 positions matching TRBD2. The CDR3 loop spans 14 amino acids. V shed 6 bases and J 3 bases; nucleotides not matched to a gene: 7. From germline, CDR1 is SNHLY and CDR2 FYNNEI. CDR3 sequence: CASRLRGGLYEQYF. CDR3 coding DNA: TGTGCCAGCAGGCTCCGGGGGGGACTCTACGAGCAGTACTTC.

In the case of this clone: Other DNA sequences in the same sample also yield this CDR3. V and J are TRBV7-9 and TRBJ1-4; 12 bases align to TRBD1. From germline, CDR1 is SEHNR and CDR2 FQNEAQ (reference sequence). V lost 5 bases and J lost 7; bases outside the gene matches: 5. This CDR3 has 15 amino acids. Written as DNA, the CDR3 is TGTGCCAGCAGCCGCGGGACAGGGGGCAGTGAAAAACTGTTTTTT. It encodes CASSRGTGGSEKLFF.

The chain combines TRBV2 with TRBJ2-1; D is possibly TRBD1 (7 bases). From germline, CDR1 is SNHLY and CDR2 FYNNEI. This CDR3 region has 14 residues. Trimming pared 6 bases from V and 6 bases from J, leaving 15 bases between. CDR3 bases: TGTGCCAGCAGATTGGAGGGGGCGGGCAATGAGCAGTTCTTC. Translated: CASRLEGAGNEQFF.

In its sample, this clone was seen once. V and J are TRBV19 and TRBJ1-1; TRBD1 might be the D (6 bases). The length of the CDR3 is 15 residues. Trimming shortened V by 3 bases and J by 9 bases, and 20 bases separated the two germline ends. Per the germline V gene, CDR1 is LNHDA and CDR2 is SQIVND (reference sequence). The CDR3 loop reads CASSIRGDYKDQAFF. The CDR3 DNA follows: TGTGCCAGTAGTATTAGGGGGGACTATAAGGACCAAGCTTTCTTT.

This rearrangement joins TRBV5-8 to TRBJ1-1, with TRBD1 matching 9 bases. This CDR3 is built from 15 residues. Losses at the gene ends were 2 bases for V and 4 bases for J; bases not matched to a gene: 6. The germline gives CDR1 SGHTS, CDR2 YDEGEE. The CDR3 DNA reads TGTGCCAGCAGCTTACAGGGGGCAGGGGGCACTGAAGCTTTCTTT. Amino acids: CASSLQGAGGTEAFF.

The J gene is TRBJ2-7, the V gene TRBV5-1, with unresolved D. CDR3 length: 12 amino acids. CDR1 SGHRS and CDR2 YFSETQ come from the germline V gene. Trimming removed 1 base at V and 5 bases at J, with 7 bases between. The DNA for the CDR3 is TGCGCCAGCAGCTTGTCCCTCGACGAGCAGTACTTC. It encodes CASSLSLDEQYF.

The V and J genes are TRBV19 and TRBJ1-5; possible D gene TRBD1, 6 bases. The CDR3 spans 15 residues. Trimming pared 2 bases from V and 5 bases from J, leaving 13 bases between. The germline CDR1 and CDR2 sequences are LNHDA and SQIVND (reference sequence). Here the CDR3 reads CASSIMLGQDQPQHF. CDR3 DNA: TGTGCCAGTAGTATAATGTTGGGACAAGATCAGCCCCAGCATTTT.

The V call is TRBV11-2, the J call TRBJ2-1; possible D gene TRBD2, 5 bases. This CDR3 is built from 14 residues. Germline V CDR1 and CDR2: SGHAT, FQNNGV. The DNA for the CDR3 is TGTGCATCCACGAGGGCCGGTGGGTACAATGAGCAGTTCTTC. It encodes CASTRAGGYNEQFF.

The V and J genes are TRBV18 and TRBJ1-1; 8 nucleotides line up with TRBD1. V dropped 4 bases and J dropped 3; count of bases not matched to a gene: 7. The germline V gene has CDR1 KGHSH and CDR2 LQKENI. The CDR3 length is 15 residues. The DNA for the CDR3 is TGTGCCAGCTCACTACACAGGGGGTTAGACACTGAAGCTTTCTTT. This translates into CASSLHRGLDTEAFF.

The V and J genes are TRBV15 and TRBJ1-1; D is unresolved. In germline, CDR1 is LNHNV, CDR2 YYDKDF (reference sequence). V was clipped by 1 base and J by 2 bases, with 11 bases between them. There are 15 residues in the CDR3. CDR3 sequence (DNA): TGTGCCACCAGCAGAGTAACGGGAGCAAACACTGAAGCTTTCTTT. This translates into CATSRVTGANTEAFF.

A note on this clone: A junction boundary mismatches the germline segment, possibly from a read error. The same CDR3 can be traced to other DNA sequences in this sample. The chain is built from TRBV2 and TRBJ1-5; 7 nucleotides align to TRBD1. Germline lookup yields CDR1 SNHLY and CDR2 FYNNEI. This CDR3 has 14 residues. The CDR3 here is CASRGGASNQPQHF. The CDR3 DNA follows: TGCGCCAGCAGGGGGGGGGCTAGCAATCAGCCCCAGCATTTT.